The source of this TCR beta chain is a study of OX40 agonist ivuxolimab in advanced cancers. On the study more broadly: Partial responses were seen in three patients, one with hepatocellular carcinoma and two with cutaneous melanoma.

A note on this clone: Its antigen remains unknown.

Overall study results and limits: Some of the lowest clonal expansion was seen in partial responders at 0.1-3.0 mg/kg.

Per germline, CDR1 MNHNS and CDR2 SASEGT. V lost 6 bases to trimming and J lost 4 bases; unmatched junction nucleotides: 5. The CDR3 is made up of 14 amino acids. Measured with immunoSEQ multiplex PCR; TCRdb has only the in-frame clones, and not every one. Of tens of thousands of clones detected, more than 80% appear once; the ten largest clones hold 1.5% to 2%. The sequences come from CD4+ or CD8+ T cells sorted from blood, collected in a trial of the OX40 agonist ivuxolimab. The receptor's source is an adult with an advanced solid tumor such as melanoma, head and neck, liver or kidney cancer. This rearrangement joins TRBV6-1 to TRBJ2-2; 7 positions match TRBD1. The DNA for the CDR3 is TGTGCCAGCAGCCGACAGGGACGCACCGGGGAGCTGTTTTTT. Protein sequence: CASSRQGRTGELFF.